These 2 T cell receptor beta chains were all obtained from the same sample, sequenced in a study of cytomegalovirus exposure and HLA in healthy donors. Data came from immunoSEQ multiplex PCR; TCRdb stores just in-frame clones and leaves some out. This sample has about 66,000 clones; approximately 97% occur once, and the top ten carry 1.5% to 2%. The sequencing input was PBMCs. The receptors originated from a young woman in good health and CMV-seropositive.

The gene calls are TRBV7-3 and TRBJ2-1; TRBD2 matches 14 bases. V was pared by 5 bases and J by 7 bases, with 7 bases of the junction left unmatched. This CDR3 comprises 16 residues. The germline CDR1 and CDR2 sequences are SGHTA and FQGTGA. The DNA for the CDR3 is TGTGCCAGCAGCCCCCTGGGACTAGCGGGAGTAAATGAGCAGTTCTTC. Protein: CASSPLGLAGVNEQFF.

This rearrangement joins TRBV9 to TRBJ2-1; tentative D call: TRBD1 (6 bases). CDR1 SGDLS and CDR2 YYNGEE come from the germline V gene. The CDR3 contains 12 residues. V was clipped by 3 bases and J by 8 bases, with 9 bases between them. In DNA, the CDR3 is TGTGCCAGCAGCGGACAGGTCCATGAGCAGTTCTTC. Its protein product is CASSGQVHEQFF.